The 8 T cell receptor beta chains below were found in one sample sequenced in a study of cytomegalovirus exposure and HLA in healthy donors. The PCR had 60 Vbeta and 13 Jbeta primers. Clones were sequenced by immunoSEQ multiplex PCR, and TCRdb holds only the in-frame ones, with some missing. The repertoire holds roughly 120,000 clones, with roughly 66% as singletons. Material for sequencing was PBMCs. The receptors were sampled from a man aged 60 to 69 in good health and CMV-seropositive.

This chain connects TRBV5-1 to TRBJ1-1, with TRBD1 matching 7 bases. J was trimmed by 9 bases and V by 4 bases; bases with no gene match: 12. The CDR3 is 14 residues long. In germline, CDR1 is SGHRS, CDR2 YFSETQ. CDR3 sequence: CASSTGTAGTQAFF. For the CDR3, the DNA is TGCGCCAGCAGCACCGGGACAGCAGGGACCCAAGCTTTCTTT.

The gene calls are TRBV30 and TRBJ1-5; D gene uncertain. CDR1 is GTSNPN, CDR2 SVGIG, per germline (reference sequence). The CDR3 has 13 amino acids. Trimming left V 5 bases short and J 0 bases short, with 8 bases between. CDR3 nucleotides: TGTGCCTGGTCCGGTCATAGCAATCAGCCCCAGCATTTT. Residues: CAWSGHSNQPQHF.

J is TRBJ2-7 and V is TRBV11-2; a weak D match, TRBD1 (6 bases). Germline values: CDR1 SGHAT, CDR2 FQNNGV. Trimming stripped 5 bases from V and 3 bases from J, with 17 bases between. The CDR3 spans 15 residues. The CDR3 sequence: CASSTPTEGDYEQYF. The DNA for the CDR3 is TGTGCCAGCAGCACCCCCACCGAGGGGGACTACGAGCAGTACTTC.

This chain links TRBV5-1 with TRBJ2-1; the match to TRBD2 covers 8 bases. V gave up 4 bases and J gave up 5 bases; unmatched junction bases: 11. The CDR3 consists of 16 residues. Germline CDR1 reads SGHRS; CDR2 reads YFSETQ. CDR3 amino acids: CASSPATAGDNNEQFF. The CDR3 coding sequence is TGCGCCAGCAGCCCCGCTACAGCGGGGGACAACAATGAGCAGTTCTTC.

Here the CDR3 DNA reads TGTGCCAGCAGCTTAAAGCGGGGGGGCCCAGATACGCAGTATTTT. Protein: CASSLKRGGPDTQYF. The chain joins TRBV5-4 to TRBJ2-3; 10 bases match TRBD2. Germline CDR1 and CDR2: SGHNT and YYREEE (reference sequence). The V segment lost 2 bases and the J segment 4 bases; nucleotides outside the gene matches: 4. The CDR3 extends over 15 amino acids.

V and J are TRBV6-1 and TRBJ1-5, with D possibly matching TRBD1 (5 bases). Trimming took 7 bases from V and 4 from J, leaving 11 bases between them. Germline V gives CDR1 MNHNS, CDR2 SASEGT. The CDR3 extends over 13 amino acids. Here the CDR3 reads CASIRQQNQPQHF. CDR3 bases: TGTGCCAGCATCAGACAGCAAAATCAGCCCCAGCATTTT.

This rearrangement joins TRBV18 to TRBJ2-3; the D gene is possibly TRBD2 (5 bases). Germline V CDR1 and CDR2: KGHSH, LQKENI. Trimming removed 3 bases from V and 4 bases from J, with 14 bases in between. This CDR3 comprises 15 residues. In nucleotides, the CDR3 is TGTGCCAGCTCACCTCCGTCGGCGGGCTCAGATACGCAGTATTTT. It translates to CASSPPSAGSDTQYF.

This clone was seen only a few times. CDR3 nucleotide sequence: TGTGCCAGTAGCCTACAGGGGCCCACTGAAGCTTTCTTT. This encodes CASSLQGPTEAFF. The chain couples TRBV19 to TRBJ1-1; 7 nucleotides agree with TRBD1. This CDR3 spans 13 amino acids. With V trimmed by 6 bases and J by 4 bases, 5 bases remained unmatched. Germline V CDR1 and CDR2: LNHDA, SQIVND (reference sequence).